This TCR beta chain originates from a study of OX40 agonist ivuxolimab in advanced cancers. As for the study in general: Each patient was given ivuxolimab into a vein every 2 weeks, at 0.01 to 10 mg/kg. Past anti-PD-1, anti-PD-L1 or anti-CTLA-4 therapy was accepted, and 30% to 50% had received some.

Samples of blood were obtained at baseline, on cycle 4 day 1, and on cycle 7 day 1. TCRdb's copy holds only in-frame clones and misses some; the assay was immunoSEQ multiplex PCR. This table has around 48,000 clones, 65% to 85% appearing once. Germline V CDR1 and CDR2: MNHEY, SVGAGI. Trimming shortened V by 8 bases and J by 4 bases, and 11 bases separated the two germline ends. CDR3 size: 12 residues. The chain couples TRBV6-5 to TRBJ2-5; no definite D call. The sequencing here drew on CD4+ or CD8+ T cells sorted from blood, taken in a trial of the OX40 agonist ivuxolimab. The TCR was taken from an adult with an advanced solid tumor such as melanoma, head and neck, liver or kidney cancer. DNA of the CDR3: TGTGCCAGCTCCCCCGCGGCAGAGACCCAGTACTTC. It yields the protein CASSPAAETQYF.